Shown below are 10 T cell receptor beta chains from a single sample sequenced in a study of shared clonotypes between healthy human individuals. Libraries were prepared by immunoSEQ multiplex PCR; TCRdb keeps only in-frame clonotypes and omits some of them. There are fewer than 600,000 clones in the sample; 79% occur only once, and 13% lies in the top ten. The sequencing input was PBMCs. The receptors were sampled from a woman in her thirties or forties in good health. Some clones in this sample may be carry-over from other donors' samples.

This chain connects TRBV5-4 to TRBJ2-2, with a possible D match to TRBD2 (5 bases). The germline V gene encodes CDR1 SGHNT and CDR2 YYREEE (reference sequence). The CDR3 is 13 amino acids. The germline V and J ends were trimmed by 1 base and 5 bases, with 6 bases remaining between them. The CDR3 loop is CASSLRETGELFF. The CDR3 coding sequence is TGTGCCAGCAGCTTGAGGGAGACCGGGGAGCTGTTTTTT. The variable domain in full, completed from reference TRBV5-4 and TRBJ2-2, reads ETGVTQSPTHLIKTRGQQVTLRCSSQSGHNTVSWYQQALGQGPQFIFQYYREEENGRGNFPPRFSGLQFPNYSSELNVNALELDDSALYLCASSLRETGELFFGEGSRLTVL.

CDR3 coding DNA: TGTGCCAGCAGCTTAGACCTCGTCACTGAAGCTTTCTTT. It translates to CASSLDLVTEAFF. The rearrangement joins TRBV11-2 to TRBJ1-1; D not certain. This CDR3 region has 13 residues. V gave up 0 bases and J gave up 4 bases, with 6 bases separating them. Germline V gene lookup returns CDR1 SGHAT and CDR2 FQNNGV.

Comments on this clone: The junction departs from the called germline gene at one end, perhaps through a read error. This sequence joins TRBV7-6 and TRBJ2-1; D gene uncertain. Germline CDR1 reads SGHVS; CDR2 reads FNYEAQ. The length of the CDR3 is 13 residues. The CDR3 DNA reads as TGTGCCAGCAGCTTATACTCCAACAATGAGCAGTTCTTC. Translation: CASSLYSNNEQFF.

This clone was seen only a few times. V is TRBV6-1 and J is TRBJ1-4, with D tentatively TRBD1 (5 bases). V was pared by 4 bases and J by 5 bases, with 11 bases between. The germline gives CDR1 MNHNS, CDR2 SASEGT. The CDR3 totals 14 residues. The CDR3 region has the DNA TGTGCCAGCAGTGTCGGACAAAGAAATGAAAAACTGTTTTTT. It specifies CASSVGQRNEKLFF.

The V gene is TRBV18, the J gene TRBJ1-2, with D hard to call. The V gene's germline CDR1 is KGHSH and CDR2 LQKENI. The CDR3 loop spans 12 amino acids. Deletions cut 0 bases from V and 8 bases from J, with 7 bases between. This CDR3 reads CASSPPAGGYTF. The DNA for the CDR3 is TGTGCCAGCTCACCACCGGCGGGCGGCTACACCTTC.

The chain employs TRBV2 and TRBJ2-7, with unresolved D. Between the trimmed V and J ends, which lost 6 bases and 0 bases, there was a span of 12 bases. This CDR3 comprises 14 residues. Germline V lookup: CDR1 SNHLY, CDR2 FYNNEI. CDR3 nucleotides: TGTGCCAGCAGCGCACGAGCTGCCTCCTACGAGCAGTACTTC. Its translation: CASSARAASYEQYF.

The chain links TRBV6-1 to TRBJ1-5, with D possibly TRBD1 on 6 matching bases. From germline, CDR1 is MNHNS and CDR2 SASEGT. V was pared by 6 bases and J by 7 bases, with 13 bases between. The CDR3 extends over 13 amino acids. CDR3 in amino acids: CASRGGGLQPQHF. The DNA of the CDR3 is TGTGCCAGCAGAGGGGGGGGGCTACAGCCCCAGCATTTT.

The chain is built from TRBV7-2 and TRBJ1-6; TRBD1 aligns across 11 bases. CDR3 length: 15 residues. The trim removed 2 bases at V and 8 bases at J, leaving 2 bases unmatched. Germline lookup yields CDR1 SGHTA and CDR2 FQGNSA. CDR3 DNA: TGTGCCAGCAGCTTAACGGACAGGGGGCATTCACCCCTCCACTTT. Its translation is CASSLTDRGHSPLHF.

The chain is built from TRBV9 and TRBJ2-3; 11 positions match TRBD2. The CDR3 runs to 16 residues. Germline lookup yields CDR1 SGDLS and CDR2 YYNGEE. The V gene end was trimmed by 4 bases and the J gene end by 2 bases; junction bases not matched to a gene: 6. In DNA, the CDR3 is TGTGCCAGCAGCCCGGGACTAGCGGTACCCACAGATACGCAGTATTTT. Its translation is CASSPGLAVPTDTQYF.

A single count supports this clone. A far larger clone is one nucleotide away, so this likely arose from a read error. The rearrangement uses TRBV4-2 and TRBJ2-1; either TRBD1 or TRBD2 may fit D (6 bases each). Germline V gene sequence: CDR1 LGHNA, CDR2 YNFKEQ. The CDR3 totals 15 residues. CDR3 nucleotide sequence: TGTGCCAACAGCCAAGATCAAGGGGGGCACAATGAGCAGTTCTTC. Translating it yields CANSQDQGGHNEQFF.